The clone carrying this T cell receptor (beta chain) was found many times. Its target is not known. CDR3 size: 14 residues. Between the trimmed V and J ends, which lost 0 bases and 3 bases, there was a span of 8 bases. Germline loops: CDR1 SGDLS, CDR2 YYNGEE. This entry is derived from a study of neurological immune-mediated disorders. Overall study findings and caveats: TCR clonal expansion peaked in HTLV-1-associated myelopathy patients and was lowest in multiple sclerosis patients.

TCRdb itself ran the 5' RACE reads through MiXCR, one entry per CDR3 protein. The table includes roughly 66,000 distinct CDR3 sequences, 4.5% to 6% detected once. The sequence derives from a woman in her 70s with multiple sclerosis. The sample comprised PBMCs. The chain uses TRBV9 and TRBJ2-3; TRBD2 might be the D (5 bases). The CDR3 nucleotides read TGTGCCAGCAGCGTAGGTGAGGGAACAGATACGCAGTATTTT. It specifies CASSVGEGTDTQYF.